These 2 T cell receptor beta chains originate from one sample sequenced in a study of CD4 T cells in relation to SARS-CoV-2 and coronaviruses. No antigen has been identified for these receptors. Here immunoSEQ multiplex PCR was the method, and the copy in TCRdb shows in-frame clones only, minus some. The repertoire holds about 23,000 clones, more than 65% seen once, with around 29% in the top ten. The unexposed donors gave CD4+ T cells in about 2010-2019, prior to COVID-19. CD4+ T cells were isolated from the cells after less than 13 days of culture. Specimen: CD4+ T cells from PBMCs, cultured in vitro. All receptors come from a human donor in good health.

The chain recombines TRBV28 with TRBJ2-2; 8 positions agree with TRBD1. Germline CDR1 reads MDHEN; CDR2 reads SYDVKM. Unmatched junction bases numbered 3, after V lost 6 bases and J lost 3 bases. The CDR3 has 14 residues. The CDR3 loop is CASSRQGHTGELFF. CDR3 sequence (DNA): TGTGCCAGCAGCCGACAGGGGCACACCGGGGAGCTGTTTTTT.

The rearrangement links TRBV6-5 to TRBJ1-2, with D possibly TRBD1 on 5 matching bases. The germline V gene has CDR1 MNHEY and CDR2 SVGAGI. The CDR3 extends over 13 amino acids. The germline V and J ends were trimmed by 5 bases and 2 bases, with 9 bases remaining between them. The CDR3 region has the DNA TGTGCCAGCAGTAAGGGACCGAACTATGGCTACACCTTC. It translates to CASSKGPNYGYTF.